The rows below give T cell receptor beta chains drawn from one sample of a study of T cells in localized non-small cell lung cancer. Libraries were prepared by immunoSEQ multiplex PCR; TCRdb keeps only in-frame clonotypes and omits some of them. The sample records more than 100,000 clones, more than 80% being singletons. The source was peripheral blood, collected before any cancer treatment. These receptor sequences come from a female donor of 60 years or more with stage I lung adenocarcinoma. Both conserved end residues are part of each CDR3. The order of the fields is CDR3 protein, CDR3 DNA, clone size, V gene, J gene, D gene. A D gene is named only where the DNA matches it firmly. For some rows the clone size is stated as once, few or many, or as a class when expanded; others skip it.

CASKAGSNTEAFF	TGTGCCAGCAAGGCGGGATCGAACACTGAAGCTTTCTTT	.	TRBV6-1	TRBJ1-1	.
CASSFGLAVANEQFF	TGTGCCAGCAGTTTCGGTCTAGCGGTGGCAAATGAGCAGTTCTTC	.	TRBV27	TRBJ2-1	TRBD2
CASSLSAGGPGEQYF	TGTGCCAGCAGTTTATCGGCGGGAGGGCCGGGAGAGCAGTACTTC	.	TRBV28	TRBJ2-5	TRBD2
CATSPPRGLGRREQYF	TGTGCCACCTCCCCTCCCCGGGGCCTCGGGAGAAGGGAGCAGTACTTC	.	TRBV15	TRBJ2-7	.
CASSLDARLAGGYNEQFF	TGTGCCAGCAGCTTAGATGCGAGACTAGCGGGAGGTTACAATGAGCAGTTCTTC	.	TRBV11-2	TRBJ2-1	TRBD2
CASSEAPNTEAFF	TGTGCCAGCAGTGAAGCGCCCAACACTGAAGCTTTCTTT	few	TRBV2	TRBJ1-1	.
CASARGRVAYEQYF	TGTGCCAGCGCCCGGGGCCGTGTTGCCTACGAGCAGTACTTC	.	TRBV6-5	TRBJ2-7	.
CATSGSSYNEQFF	TGTGCCACCAGCGGGAGTTCCTACAATGAGCAGTTCTTC	medium-sized	TRBV6-4	TRBJ2-1	TRBD2
CASRSTSGNEQFF	TGTGCCAGCAGGAGTACTAGCGGCAATGAGCAGTTCTTC	.	TRBV4-2	TRBJ2-1	TRBD2
CASSLATSGNPYNEQFF	TGTGCCAGCAGCTTAGCGACTAGCGGGAACCCCTACAATGAGCAGTTCTTC	.	TRBV7-6	TRBJ2-1	TRBD2
CASSYGQGRLYEQYF	TGTGCCAGCAGTTACGGACAGGGAAGGCTCTACGAGCAGTACTTC	once	TRBV28	TRBJ2-7	TRBD1
CASRPTGTEETQYF	TGTGCCAGCAGGCCCACCGGGACCGAAGAGACCCAGTACTTC	.	TRBV28	TRBJ2-5	.
CASNGAVMNTEAFF	TGTGCCAGCAATGGGGCGGTAATGAACACTGAAGCTTTCTTT	.	TRBV28	TRBJ1-1	.
CASFRSSYNEQFF	TGTGCCAGCTTCAGGAGCTCCTACAATGAGCAGTTCTTC	.	TRBV6-1	TRBJ2-1	.
CASSQEGGKGQLEAFF	TGCGCCAGCAGCCAAGAAGGTGGAAAAGGACAGCTTGAAGCTTTCTTT	.	TRBV4-1	TRBJ1-1	.
CAWTSPSRLTF	TGTGCCTGGACCAGCCCATCGCGGCTCACCTTC	few	TRBV30	TRBJ1-2	.
CASRGGLAGYNEQFF	TGTGCCAGCAGGGGGGGGCTAGCGGGTTACAATGAGCAGTTCTTC	.	TRBV5-4	TRBJ2-1	TRBD2
CVAERSTGELFF	TGTGTGGCGGAGCGATCCACCGGGGAGCTGTTTTTT	.	TRBV19	TRBJ2-2	.
CARRNRLGGTKETQYF	TGTGCCAGAAGAAACAGGCTAGGCGGGACAAAAGAGACCCAGTACTTC	.	TRBV7-5	TRBJ2-5	.
CASRAGTGVYEQYF	TGTGCCAGCAGAGCCGGGACAGGGGTTTACGAGCAGTACTTC	.	TRBV7-8	TRBJ2-7	TRBD1
CASSLLPTGEQFF	TGTGCCAGCAGCTTATTGCCGACGGGTGAGCAGTTCTTC	.	TRBV11-3	TRBJ2-1	.
CATSRDSGLPIGGANVLTF	TGTGCCACCAGCAGAGATTCAGGACTCCCCATAGGTGGGGCCAACGTCCTGACTTTC	.	TRBV15	TRBJ2-6	.
CASSWGGFNEQFF	TGTGCCAGTAGCTGGGGGGGGTTCAATGAGCAGTTCTTC	.	TRBV19	TRBJ2-1	TRBD2
CASSQGQRRHEQYF	TGTGCCAGCAGCCAAGGACAGAGACGGCACGAGCAGTACTTC	.	TRBV14	TRBJ2-7	.
CASSFLAGGAETQYF	TGTGCCAGCAGCTTTCTAGCGGGAGGGGCAGAGACCCAGTACTTC	few	TRBV7-8	TRBJ2-5	TRBD2
CASSLNPAYNEQFF	TGTGCCAGCAGCTTAAATCCTGCCTACAATGAGCAGTTCTTC	.	TRBV7-3	TRBJ2-1	.
CASSPNRQSGNQPQHF	TGTGCCAGCAGTCCCAACCGACAGTCCGGCAATCAGCCCCAGCATTTT	once	TRBV28	TRBJ1-5	.